This T cell receptor (beta chain) was identified in a study of T cell repertoires in cytomegalovirus infection. Overall study: Matching HLA type and CMV infection were both indicated by public TCR beta signatures.

General observations from the study: CMV-specific TCR beta clonotypes restricted by HLA-C dominated the ex vivo response. Cumulative frequency of public TCR beta families picked out carriers of CMV plus the relevant HLA.

There are a few counts of this clonotype. Its antigen is not known. TCRdb passed the reads through MiXCR, listing each CDR3 protein once. The repertoire includes some 440,000 distinct CDR3 sequences, approximately 32% of them detected once, and roughly an eighth sits in the top ten. Germline values: CDR1 SGHTA, CDR2 FQGNSA. This CDR3 comprises 16 residues. V was pared by 5 bases and J by 3 bases, with 16 bases between. Sequencing was done on a sample of PBMCs. The sequence was collected from a human donor in good health (CMV status not recorded). Some clones in this sample may be carry-over from other donors' samples. J is TRBJ1-4 and V is TRBV7-2, with a tentative D call TRBD1 (5 bases). CDR3 DNA sequence: TGTGCCAGCAGCCCATTGAGGTCGGGGGCTAATGAAAAACTGTTTTTT. As protein: CASSPLRSGANEKLFF.